Sequencing of this TCR beta chain was carried out in a study of T cell repertoires in cytomegalovirus infection. Study observations and caveats: Clonotype analysis showed dominance of the ex vivo response by HLA-C-restricted CMV-specific TCR beta clonotypes.

TCRdb reprocessed the reads via MiXCR and lists one record per CDR3 protein. The sample consists of about 740,000 distinct CDR3 sequences, 35% to 45% of them appearing once. A note on this clonotype: The antigen is not known.

This CDR3 has 17 amino acids. The J segment lost 0 bases and the V segment lost 0 bases, leaving 4 bases of the junction unmatched. The germline CDR1 and CDR2 sequences are LNHDA and SQIVND (reference sequence). Sequencing was performed on PBMCs. This clonotype was obtained from a human donor in good health (CMV status not recorded). Some clones in this sample may be carry-over from other donors' samples. This rearrangement joins TRBV19 to TRBJ2-1, with 8 nucleotides matching TRBD2. The chain's CDR3 is CASSIDRLAGSYNEQFF. CDR3 nucleotide sequence: TGTGCCAGTAGTATAGATCGGCTAGCGGGCTCCTACAATGAGCAGTTCTTC.